A selection of T cell receptor beta chains follows, all from one sample in a study of shared clonotypes between healthy human individuals. Method: immunoSEQ multiplex PCR; TCRdb's copy keeps in-frame clones and lacks some. The top ten clones hold 0.13% to 0.15% of a sample with more than 2,000,000 clones, more than 90% of them seen once. Input material: naive CD4+ T cells sorted from blood. The receptors were sampled from a young man in good health. Each CDR3 is given with its conserved first and last residue. A D gene is named only where the DNA matches it firmly. Clone size is not always given. Where it is, it says once, few, many or a class for expanded clones.

>NA|TRBJ2-7|13|TRBV5-6|NA
CASSFLDTYEQYF
TGTGCCAGCAGCTTCCTAGATACCTACGAGCAGTACTTC
>NA|TRBJ2-5|14|TRBV13|NA
CASSLEGGGETQYF
TGTGCCAGCAGCTTAGAGGGTGGGGGAGAGACCCAGTACTTC
>NA|TRBJ2-7|15|TRBV5-4|TRBD2
CASSASGRSSYEQYF
TGTGCCAGCAGCGCTAGCGGGAGGAGCTCCTACGAGCAGTACTTC
>NA|TRBJ2-5|13|TRBV5-8|NA
CASSRQGLETQYF
TGTGCCAGCAGCCGCCAGGGGTTGGAGACCCAGTACTTC
>NA|TRBJ1-6|13|TRBV6-6|TRBD1
CASSGQGNSPLHF
TGTGCCAGCAGTGGACAGGGAAATTCACCCCTCCACTTT
>NA|TRBJ2-1|14|TRBV5-1|TRBD1
CASSGTGTVNEQFF
TGCGCCAGCAGCGGGACAGGGACCGTCAATGAGCAGTTCTTC
>NA|TRBJ2-7|14|TRBV11-2|NA
CASSLLALSYEQYF
TGTGCCAGCAGCTTACTAGCCCTCTCCTACGAGCAGTACTTC
>NA|TRBJ2-3|16|TRBV19|NA
CASSVATLGGADTQYF
TGTGCCAGTAGTGTCGCGACTCTGGGGGGCGCAGATACGCAGTATTTT
>NA|TRBJ2-5|14|TRBV5-1|TRBD1
CASSLGQGGETQYF
TGCGCCAGCAGCTTGGGACAGGGCGGCGAGACCCAGTACTTC
>once|TRBJ1-4|13|TRBV7-2|NA
CASSLARDRGLFF
TGTGCCAGCAGCTTAGCGCGAGACAGAGGACTGTTTTTT